This TCR beta chain was profiled in a study of cytomegalovirus exposure and HLA in healthy donors. Background on the study: There were several hundred genotyped donors. Of these, roughly 80% fell in the genetic ancestry cluster associated with self-reported Caucasian donors.

Germline loops: CDR1 MDHEN, CDR2 SYDVKM. V lost 6 bases and J 0 bases, leaving 17 bases between the germline ends. The CDR3 contains 16 residues. Primers for the PCR totalled 60 Vbeta and 13 Jbeta. The protocol was immunoSEQ multiplex PCR, while the TCRdb copy is restricted to in-frame clones and leaves out a portion. The table has 150,000 to 200,000 clones, 77% seen once. As to this clone: Its antigen is as yet unknown.

Broader study findings: In an earlier analysis, most TCR beta V segments were productive about 90% or about 30% of the time. A reported reduction in N-insertions relative to the 666-donor mean was seen in an Asian-associated ancestry cluster in a later analysis.

Sequencing used PBMCs. The gene calls are TRBV28 and TRBJ1-2, with D possibly being TRBD1 (5 bases). This TCR was recovered from a male donor in good health and CMV-seropositive. DNA of the CDR3: TGTGCCAGCAGCCGCGGGGGGGTTCGAGCTAACTATGGCTACACCTTC. This encodes CASSRGGVRANYGYTF.